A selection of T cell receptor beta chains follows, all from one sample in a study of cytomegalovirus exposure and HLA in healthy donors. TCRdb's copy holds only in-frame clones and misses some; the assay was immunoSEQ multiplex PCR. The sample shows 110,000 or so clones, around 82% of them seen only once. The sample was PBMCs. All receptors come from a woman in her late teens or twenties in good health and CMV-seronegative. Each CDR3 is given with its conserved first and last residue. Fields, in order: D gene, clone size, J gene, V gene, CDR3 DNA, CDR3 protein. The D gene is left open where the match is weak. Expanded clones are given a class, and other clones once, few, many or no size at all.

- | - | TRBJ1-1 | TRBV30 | TGTGCCTGCAATGGACAGAACACTGAAGCTTTCTTT | CACNGQNTEAFF
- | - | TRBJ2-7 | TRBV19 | TGTGCCAGTAGTATCGAACAGGGAGTGGTCGAGCAGTACTTC | CASSIEQGVVEQYF
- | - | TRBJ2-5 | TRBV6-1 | TGTGCCAGCAGCCACACCACAGAGTACCAAGAGACCCAGTACTTC | CASSHTTEYQETQYF
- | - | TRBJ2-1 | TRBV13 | TGTGCCAGCAGCTCCCTGCTAGGCGCCGTCGATGAGCAGTTCTTC | CASSSLLGAVDEQFF
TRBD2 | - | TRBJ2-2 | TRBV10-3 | TGTGCCATCACCCGGACTAGCGGGGGGGTTAACACCGGGGAGCTGTTTTTT | CAITRTSGGVNTGELFF
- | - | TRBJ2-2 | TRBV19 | TGTGCCAGTAGTATCGGAAGGGCGGGGACCGGGGAGCTGTTTTTT | CASSIGRAGTGELFF
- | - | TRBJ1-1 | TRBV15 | TGTGCCACCAGCTCCTCAACGTGGGTAGACACTGATACTGAAGCTTTCTTT | CATSSSTWVDTDTEAFF
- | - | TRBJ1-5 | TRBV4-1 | TGCGCCAGCAGCCAAGAAGCACTCCAAGCCCATCAGCCCCAGCATTTT | CASSQEALQAHQPQHF
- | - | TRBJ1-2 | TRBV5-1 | TGCGCCAGCAGCCCGTTATTCCCAGGGGGCTACACCTTC | CASSPLFPGGYTF
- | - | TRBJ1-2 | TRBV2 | TGTGCCAGCCTTCTAGGGGCCTTTGGCTACACCTTC | CASLLGAFGYTF
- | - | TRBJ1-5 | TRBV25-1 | TGTGCCAGCAGTGAGACAGAGAATAGCAATCAGCCCCAGCATTTT | CASSETENSNQPQHF
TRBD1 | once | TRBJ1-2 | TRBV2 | TGTGCCAGCAGGCCCGGGACAGCGAATAACTATGGCTACACCTTC | CASRPGTANNYGYTF
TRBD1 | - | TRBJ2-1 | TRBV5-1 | TGCGCCAGTATCGCTCCGGGACAGGGGGCCTCCAGGCAGTTCTTC | CASIAPGQGASRQFF
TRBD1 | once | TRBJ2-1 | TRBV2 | TGTGCCAGCAGTGACCCAAAAGACAGGGGAGTCTACAATGAGCAGTTCTTC | CASSDPKDRGVYNEQFF